This T cell receptor (beta chain) was captured in a study of T cells in localized non-small cell lung cancer. Repertoires were generated with immunoSEQ multiplex PCR, while TCRdb's copy carries only in-frame clones and drops some. The sample has under 55,000 clones; around 80% are singletons. Overall study results and limits: Uninvolved adjacent lung showed higher T cell clonality than tumor.

About this clone itself: Its antigen is unknown.

V lost 4 bases and J 7 bases, leaving 12 bases between the germline ends. Germline V gene lookup returns CDR1 SGHRS and CDR2 YFSETQ. The CDR3 totals 13 residues. The V and J genes are TRBV5-1 and TRBJ2-1; no clear D. The sample in question was PBMCs, obtained before any cancer treatment. The sequence came from a woman aged 40-75 years with stage II lung adenocarcinoma. This CDR3 is CASSDGRLNEQFF. The CDR3 DNA sequence: TGCGCCAGCAGCGACGGACGGCTTAATGAGCAGTTCTTC.